This T cell receptor (beta chain) was retrieved from a study of blood T cell repertoires in COVID-19. Study-level information: Collection of acute and convalescent COVID-19 samples took place in the United States, Italy and Spain. Sources were T cells, B-cell-depleted T cells, or PBMCs; the material itself was cDNA or gDNA.

Original analysis: From reference gene primer amplification, estimates of nucleated cell counts were derived. The table came from immunoSEQ multiplex PCR; TCRdb's copy has only in-frame clones and leaves some out. V and J calls and clone size follow that table, whereas D and trimming were derived from the DNA. In the table there are around 260,000 clones, 89% of which are singletons. Trimming stripped 4 bases from V and 0 bases from J, with 16 bases between. The CDR3 covers 17 residues. The germline V gene encodes CDR1 SGDLS and CDR2 YYNGEE. This receptor was obtained from a middle-aged woman who had recovered from COVID-19. Sequences were obtained from peripheral blood. This chain connects TRBV9 to TRBJ2-2, with D tentatively TRBD1 (6 bases). Written as DNA, the CDR3 is TGTGCCAGCAGCCCGTCACGACAGGTTGCGAACACCGGGGAGCTGTTTTTT. This codes for CASSPSRQVANTGELFF. Combining the CDR3 with reference TRBV9 and TRBJ2-2 gives the whole variable domain DSGVTQTPKHLITATGQRVTLRCSPRSGDLSVYWYQQSLDQGLQFLIQYYNGEERAKGNILERFSAQQFPDLHSELNLSSLELGDSALYFCASSPSRQVANTGELFFGEGSRLTVL.